The rows below give T cell receptor beta chains drawn from one sample of a study of cytomegalovirus exposure and HLA in healthy donors. Method: immunoSEQ multiplex PCR; TCRdb's copy keeps in-frame clones and lacks some. The data show 180,000 or so clones, approximately 82% seen once. The sample was PBMCs. Receptors were obtained from a woman in her thirties or forties in good health and CMV-seropositive. CDR3s include the opening cysteine and the closing phenylalanine or tryptophan. Fields, in order: V gene, J gene, D gene, clone size, CDR3 protein, CDR3 DNA. A D gene is named only where the DNA matches it firmly. Clone size, where shown, is once, few, many, or a class for clones that have expanded.

TRBV7-7,TRBJ2-2,TRBD1,-,CARKQGAETGELFF,TGTGCTAGAAAACAGGGGGCGGAAACCGGGGAGCTGTTTTTT
TRBV7-2,TRBJ2-3,TRBD1,-,CASSLAGQGGPDTQYF,TGTGCCAGCAGCTTAGCAGGACAGGGAGGACCAGATACGCAGTATTTT
TRBV5-8,TRBJ2-5,-,-,CASSRTEETQYF,TGTGCCAGCAGCCGGACAGAAGAGACCCAGTACTTC
TRBV14,TRBJ2-3,-,-,CASSHGPSSADTQYF,TGTGCCAGCAGCCACGGCCCGTCTAGCGCAGATACGCAGTATTTT
TRBV5-1,TRBJ2-3,-,-,CASRVGSDTDTQYF,TGCGCCAGCAGGGTCGGGAGTGACACAGATACGCAGTATTTT
TRBV28,TRBJ1-1,-,-,CASSFGFRVVNTEAFF,TGTGCCAGCAGTTTTGGTTTCAGGGTTGTGAACACTGAAGCTTTCTTT
TRBV2,TRBJ2-5,TRBD1,-,CASMDRGLRETQYF,TGTGCCAGCATGGACAGGGGGCTGAGGGAGACCCAGTACTTC
TRBV28,TRBJ2-3,TRBD2,-,CASSSSGVKRDTQYF,TGTGCCAGCAGTTCGAGCGGGGTCAAGAGGGATACGCAGTATTTT
TRBV10-3,TRBJ1-1,-,-,CAISESSPGLNTEAFF,TGTGCCATCAGTGAGTCATCACCAGGGCTGAACACTGAAGCTTTCTTT
TRBV27,TRBJ1-4,-,-,CASSFRVTNEKLFF,TGTGCCAGCAGTTTCAGGGTAACTAATGAAAAACTGTTTTTT
TRBV5-1,TRBJ1-1,-,few,CASSFFPNTEAFF,TGCGCCAGCAGCTTCTTTCCGAACACTGAAGCTTTCTTT
TRBV19,TRBJ2-1,TRBD1,-,CASSIDRGSYNEQFF,TGTGCCAGTAGTATCGACAGGGGATCCTACAATGAGCAGTTCTTC
TRBV6-6,TRBJ2-3,TRBD1,-,CASSSSRQGSTDTQYF,TGTGCCAGCAGTTCATCTAGACAGGGGTCGACAGATACGCAGTATTTT
TRBV7-3,TRBJ1-2,-,-,CASSPRGGDGYGYTF,TGTGCCAGCAGCCCCAGAGGGGGAGATGGCTATGGCTACACCTTC
TRBV5-8,TRBJ2-3,-,-,CASSFGVPTDTQYF,TGTGCCAGCAGCTTCGGGGTTCCGACAGATACGCAGTATTTT
TRBV7-9,TRBJ1-4,-,-,CASNYYSDRTLFF,TGTGCCAGCAACTACTACTCCGACAGGACACTGTTTTTT